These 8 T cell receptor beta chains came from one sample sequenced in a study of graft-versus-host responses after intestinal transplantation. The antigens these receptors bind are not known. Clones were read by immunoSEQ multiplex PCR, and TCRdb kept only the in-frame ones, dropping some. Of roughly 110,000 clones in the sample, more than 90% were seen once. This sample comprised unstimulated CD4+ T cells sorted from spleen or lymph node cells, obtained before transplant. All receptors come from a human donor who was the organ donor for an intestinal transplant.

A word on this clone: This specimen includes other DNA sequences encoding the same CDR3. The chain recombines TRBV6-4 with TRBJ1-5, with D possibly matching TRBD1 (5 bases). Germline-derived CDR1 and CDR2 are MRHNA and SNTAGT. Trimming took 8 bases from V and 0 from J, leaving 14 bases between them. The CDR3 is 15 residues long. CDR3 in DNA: TGTGCCAGCGGAGGACAAGAGTATAGCAATCAGCCCCAGCATTTT. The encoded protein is CASGGQEYSNQPQHF.

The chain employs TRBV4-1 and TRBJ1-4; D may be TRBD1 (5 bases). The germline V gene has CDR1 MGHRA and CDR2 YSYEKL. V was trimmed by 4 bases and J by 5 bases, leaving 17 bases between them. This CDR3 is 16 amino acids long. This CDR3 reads CASSPALRDGNEKLFF. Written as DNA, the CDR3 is TGCGCCAGCAGCCCCGCCCTCCGGGACGGAAATGAAAAACTGTTTTTT.

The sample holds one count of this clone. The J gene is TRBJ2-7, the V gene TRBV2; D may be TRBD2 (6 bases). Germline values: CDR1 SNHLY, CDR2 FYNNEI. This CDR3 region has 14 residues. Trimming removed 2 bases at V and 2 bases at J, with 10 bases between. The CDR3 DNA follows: TGTGCCAGCAGTGAATATAGCGGCCCCTACGAGCAGTACTTC. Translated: CASSEYSGPYEQYF.

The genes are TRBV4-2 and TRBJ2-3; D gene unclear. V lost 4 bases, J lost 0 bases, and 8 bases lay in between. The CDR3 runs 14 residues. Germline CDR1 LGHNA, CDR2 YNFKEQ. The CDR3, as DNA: TGTGCCAGCAGCCTTTTCGGGAGCACAGATACGCAGTATTTT. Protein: CASSLFGSTDTQYF.

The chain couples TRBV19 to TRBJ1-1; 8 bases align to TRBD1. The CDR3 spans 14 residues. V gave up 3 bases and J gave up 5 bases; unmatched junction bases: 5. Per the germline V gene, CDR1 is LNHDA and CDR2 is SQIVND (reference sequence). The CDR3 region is CASSIRGRGTEAFF. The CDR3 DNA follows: TGTGCCAGTAGTATCAGGGGGCGAGGGACTGAAGCTTTCTTT.

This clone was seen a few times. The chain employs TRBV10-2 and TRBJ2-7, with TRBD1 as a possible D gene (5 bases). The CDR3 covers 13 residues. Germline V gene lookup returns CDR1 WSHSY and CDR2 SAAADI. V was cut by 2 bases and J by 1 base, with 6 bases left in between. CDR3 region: CASSEGQSYEQYF. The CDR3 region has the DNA TGCGCCAGCAGTGAGGGACAATCCTACGAGCAGTACTTC.

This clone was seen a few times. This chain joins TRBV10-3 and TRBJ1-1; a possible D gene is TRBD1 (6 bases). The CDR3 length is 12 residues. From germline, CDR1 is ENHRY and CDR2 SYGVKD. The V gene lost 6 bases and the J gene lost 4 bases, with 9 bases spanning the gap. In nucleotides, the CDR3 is TGTGCCATCAGGGACAGCCTCACTGAAGCTTTCTTT. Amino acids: CAIRDSLTEAFF.

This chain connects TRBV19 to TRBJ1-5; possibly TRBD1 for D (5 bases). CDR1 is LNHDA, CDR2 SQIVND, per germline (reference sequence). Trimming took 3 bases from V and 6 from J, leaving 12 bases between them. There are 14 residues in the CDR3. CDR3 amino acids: CASSIRGVGQPQHF. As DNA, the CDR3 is TGTGCCAGTAGTATCCGAGGGGTGGGTCAGCCCCAGCATTTT.